The T cell receptor beta chain under discussion was sequenced for a study of blood T cell repertoires in COVID-19. About the research overall: Acute-phase and convalescent COVID-19 samples originated in the United States, Italy and Spain. T cells, B-cell-depleted T cells, or PBMCs provided the cDNA or gDNA that served as material.

Here immunoSEQ multiplex PCR was the method, and the copy in TCRdb shows in-frame clones only, minus some. Among about 48,000 clones listed, about 88% were seen once. Across about two dozen US areas, participants ranged in age from 18 to 89 years. Resolution of symptoms, clearance, or two negative PCRs was present in recovered Cohort 3 donors. Trimming stripped 6 bases from V and 0 bases from J, with 8 bases between. This CDR3 is built from 13 residues. Germline CDR1 is MNHEY and CDR2 is SVGAGI. This clonotype was obtained from a woman in her forties or fifties who had recovered from COVID-19. The chain combines TRBV6-5 with TRBJ1-2; D might be TRBD1 (5 bases). Input material: PBMCs or T cells enriched from blood (not recorded which). The CDR3 protein is CASSRQTNYGYTF. The CDR3 DNA is TGTGCCAGCAGCCGACAGACTAACTATGGCTACACCTTC.